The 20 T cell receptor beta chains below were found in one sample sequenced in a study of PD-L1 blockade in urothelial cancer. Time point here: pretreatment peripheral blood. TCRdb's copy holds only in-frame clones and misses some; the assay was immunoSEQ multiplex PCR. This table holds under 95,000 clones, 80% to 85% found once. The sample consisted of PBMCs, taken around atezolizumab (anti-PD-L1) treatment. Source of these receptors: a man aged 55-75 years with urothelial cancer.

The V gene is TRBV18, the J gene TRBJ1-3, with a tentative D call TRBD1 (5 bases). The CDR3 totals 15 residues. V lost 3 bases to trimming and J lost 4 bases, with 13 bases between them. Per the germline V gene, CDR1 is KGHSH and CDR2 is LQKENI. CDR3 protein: CASSPDITGGNTIYF. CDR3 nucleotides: TGTGCCAGCTCACCGGACATAACAGGCGGAAACACCATATATTTT.

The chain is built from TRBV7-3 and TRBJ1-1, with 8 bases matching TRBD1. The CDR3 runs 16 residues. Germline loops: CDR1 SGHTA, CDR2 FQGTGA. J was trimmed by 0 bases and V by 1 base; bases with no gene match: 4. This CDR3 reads CASSLMGQAMNTEAFF. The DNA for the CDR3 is TGTGCCAGCAGCTTAATGGGACAGGCCATGAACACTGAAGCTTTCTTT. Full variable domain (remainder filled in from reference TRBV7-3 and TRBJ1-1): GAGVSQTPSNKVTEKGKYVELRCDPISGHTALYWYRQSLGQGPEFLIYFQGTGAADDSGLPNDRFFAVRPEGSVSTLKIQRTERGDSAVYLCASSLMGQAMNTEAFFGQGTRLTVV.

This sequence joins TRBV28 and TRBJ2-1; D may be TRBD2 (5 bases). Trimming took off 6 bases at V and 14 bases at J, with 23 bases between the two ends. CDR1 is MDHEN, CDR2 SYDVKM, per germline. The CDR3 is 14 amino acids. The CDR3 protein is CASSKTHGSSGEFF. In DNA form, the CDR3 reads TGTGCCAGCAGCAAGACTCACGGGTCCTCCGGGGAGTTCTTC.

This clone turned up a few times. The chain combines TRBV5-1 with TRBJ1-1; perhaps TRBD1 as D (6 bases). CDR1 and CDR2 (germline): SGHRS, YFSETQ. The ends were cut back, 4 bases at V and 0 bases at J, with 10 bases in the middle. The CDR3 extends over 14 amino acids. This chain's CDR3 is CASSIRGMNTEAFF. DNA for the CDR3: TGCGCCAGCAGCATCAGGGGCATGAACACTGAAGCTTTCTTT.

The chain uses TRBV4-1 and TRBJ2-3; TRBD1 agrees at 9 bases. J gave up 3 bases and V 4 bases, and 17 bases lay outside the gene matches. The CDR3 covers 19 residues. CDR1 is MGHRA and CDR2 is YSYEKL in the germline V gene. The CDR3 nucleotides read TGCGCCAGCAGCCGTCGTGGGGGCACAGGGGGCAATAGGACAGATACGCAGTATTTT. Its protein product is CASSRRGGTGGNRTDTQYF.

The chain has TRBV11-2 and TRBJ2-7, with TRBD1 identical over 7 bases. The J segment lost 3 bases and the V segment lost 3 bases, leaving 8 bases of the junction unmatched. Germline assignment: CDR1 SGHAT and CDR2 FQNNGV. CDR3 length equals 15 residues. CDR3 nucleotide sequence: TGTGCCAGCAGCTTCACCGGGACAGCAAACTACGAGCAGTACTTC. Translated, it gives CASSFTGTANYEQYF.

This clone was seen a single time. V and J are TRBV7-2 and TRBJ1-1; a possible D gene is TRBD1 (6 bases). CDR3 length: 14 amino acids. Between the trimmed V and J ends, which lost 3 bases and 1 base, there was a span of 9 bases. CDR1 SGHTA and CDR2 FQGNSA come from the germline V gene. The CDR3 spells CASSLQGPNTEAFF. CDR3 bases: TGTGCCAGCAGCTTGCAGGGGCCGAACACTGAAGCTTTCTTT.

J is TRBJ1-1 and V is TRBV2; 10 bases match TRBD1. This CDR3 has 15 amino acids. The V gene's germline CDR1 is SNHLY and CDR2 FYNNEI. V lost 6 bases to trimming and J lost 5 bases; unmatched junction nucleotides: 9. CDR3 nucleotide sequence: TGTGCCAGCAGGCAGCTGACAGGGGGCCGAACTGAAGCTTTCTTT. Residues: CASRQLTGGRTEAFF. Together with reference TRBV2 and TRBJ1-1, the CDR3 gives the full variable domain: EPEVTQTPSHQVTQMGQEVILRCVPISNHLYFYWYRQILGQKVEFLVSFYNNEISEKSEIFDDQFSVERPDGSNFTLKIRSTKLEDSAMYFCASRQLTGGRTEAFFGQGTRLTVV.

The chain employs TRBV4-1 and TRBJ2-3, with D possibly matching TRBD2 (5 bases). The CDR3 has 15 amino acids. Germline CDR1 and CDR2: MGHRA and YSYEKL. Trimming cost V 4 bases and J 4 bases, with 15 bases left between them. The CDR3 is CASSPVGRKPDTQYF. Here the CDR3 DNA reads TGCGCCAGCAGCCCCGTTGGGAGAAAACCAGATACGCAGTATTTT.

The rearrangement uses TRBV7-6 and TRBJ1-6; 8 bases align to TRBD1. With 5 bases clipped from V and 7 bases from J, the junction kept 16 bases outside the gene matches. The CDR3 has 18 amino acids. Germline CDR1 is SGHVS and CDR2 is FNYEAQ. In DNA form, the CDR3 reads TGTGCCAGCAGCCCTAACAGACTCGACAGGGGCGGCAATTCACCCCTCCACTTT. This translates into CASSPNRLDRGGNSPLHF.

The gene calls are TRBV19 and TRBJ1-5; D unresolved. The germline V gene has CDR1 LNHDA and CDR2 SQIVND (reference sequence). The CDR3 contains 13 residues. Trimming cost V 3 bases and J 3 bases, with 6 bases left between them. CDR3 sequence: CASSIMANQPQHF. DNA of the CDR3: TGTGCCAGTAGTATCATGGCCAATCAGCCCCAGCATTTT.

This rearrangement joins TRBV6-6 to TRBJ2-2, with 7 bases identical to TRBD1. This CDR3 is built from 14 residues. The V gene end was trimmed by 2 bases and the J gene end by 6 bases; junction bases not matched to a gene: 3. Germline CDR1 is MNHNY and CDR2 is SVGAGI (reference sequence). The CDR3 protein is CASSYEGAAGELFF. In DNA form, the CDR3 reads TGTGCCAGCAGTTACGAGGGGGCCGCCGGGGAGCTGTTTTTT.

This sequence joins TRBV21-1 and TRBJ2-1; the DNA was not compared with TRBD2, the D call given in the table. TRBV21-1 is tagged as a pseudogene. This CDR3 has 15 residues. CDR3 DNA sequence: TGTGCCAGCAGCAAAGGAGCGGGGGAGACCAATGAGCAGTTCTTC. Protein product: CASSKGAGETNEQFF.

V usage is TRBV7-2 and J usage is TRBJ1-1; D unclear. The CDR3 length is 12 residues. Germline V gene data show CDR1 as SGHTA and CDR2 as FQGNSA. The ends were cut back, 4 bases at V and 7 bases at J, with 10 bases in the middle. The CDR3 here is CASSSDTFEAFF. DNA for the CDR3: TGTGCCAGCAGCTCAGACACCTTTGAAGCTTTCTTT.

CDR3 coding DNA: TGTGCCAGCAGCTTAACGGACTCCCTAGGGTCGGTTAAGTTCTTC. Protein sequence: CASSLTDSLGSVKFF. This chain links TRBV7-8 with TRBJ2-1, with D perhaps TRBD2 (5 bases). The length of the CDR3 is 15 residues. V was trimmed by 2 bases and J by 14 bases, leaving 22 bases between them. The germline CDR1 and CDR2 sequences are SGHVS and FQNEAQ.

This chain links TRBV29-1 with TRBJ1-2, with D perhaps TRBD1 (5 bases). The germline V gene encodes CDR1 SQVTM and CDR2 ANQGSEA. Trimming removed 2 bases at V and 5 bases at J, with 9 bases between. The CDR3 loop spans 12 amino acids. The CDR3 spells CSVESREYGYTF. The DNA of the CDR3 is TGCAGCGTTGAAAGCAGGGAATATGGCTACACCTTC.

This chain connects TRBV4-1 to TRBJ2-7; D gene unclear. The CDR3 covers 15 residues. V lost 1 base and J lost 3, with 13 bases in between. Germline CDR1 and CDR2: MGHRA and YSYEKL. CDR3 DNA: TGCGCCAGCAGCCAAGGACCGAACGGAGTCTACGAGCAGTACTTC. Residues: CASSQGPNGVYEQYF.

The CDR3 loop is CASFQGFEQFF. The CDR3 coding sequence is TGTGCCAGCTTCCAGGGCTTTGAGCAGTTCTTC. The gene calls are TRBV7-9 and TRBJ2-1; D might be TRBD1 (5 bases). The germline CDR1 and CDR2 sequences are SEHNR and FQNEAQ (reference sequence). V was trimmed by 8 bases and J by 9 bases, leaving 11 bases between them. The CDR3 is 11 amino acids.

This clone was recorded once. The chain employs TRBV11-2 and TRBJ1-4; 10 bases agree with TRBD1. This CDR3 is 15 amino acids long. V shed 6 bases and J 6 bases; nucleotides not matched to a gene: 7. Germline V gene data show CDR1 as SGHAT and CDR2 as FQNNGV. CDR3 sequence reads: CASRPTGGGYEKLFF. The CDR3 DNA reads TGTGCCAGCAGGCCGACAGGGGGCGGTTATGAAAAACTGTTTTTT.

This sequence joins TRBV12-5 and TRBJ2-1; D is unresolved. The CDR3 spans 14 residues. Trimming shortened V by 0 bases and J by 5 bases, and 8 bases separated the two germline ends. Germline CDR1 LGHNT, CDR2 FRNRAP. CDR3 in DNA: TGTGCTAGTGGTTTGGTCCCTACGCACAATGAGCAGTTCTTC. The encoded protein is CASGLVPTHNEQFF.